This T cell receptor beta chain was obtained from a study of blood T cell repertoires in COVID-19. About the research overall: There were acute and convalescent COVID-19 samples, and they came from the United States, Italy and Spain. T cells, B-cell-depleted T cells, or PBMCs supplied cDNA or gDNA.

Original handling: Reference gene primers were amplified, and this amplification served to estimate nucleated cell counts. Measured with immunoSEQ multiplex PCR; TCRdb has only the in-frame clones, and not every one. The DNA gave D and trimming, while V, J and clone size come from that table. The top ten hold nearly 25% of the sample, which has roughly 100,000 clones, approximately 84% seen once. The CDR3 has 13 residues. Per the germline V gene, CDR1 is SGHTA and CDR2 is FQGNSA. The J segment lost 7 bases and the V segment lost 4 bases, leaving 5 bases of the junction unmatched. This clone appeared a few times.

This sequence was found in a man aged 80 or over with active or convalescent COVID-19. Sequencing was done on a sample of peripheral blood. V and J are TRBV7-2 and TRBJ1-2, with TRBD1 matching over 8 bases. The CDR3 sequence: CASSSRQGSGYTF. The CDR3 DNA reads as TGTGCCAGCAGCTCCCGACAGGGGTCTGGCTACACCTTC.